This is a list of T cell receptor beta chains from one sample in a study of blood T cell repertoires in COVID-19. TCRdb's copy holds only in-frame clones and misses some; the assay was immunoSEQ multiplex PCR. There are fewer than 300,000 clones in the sample; approximately 93% occur only once, and 2.2% lies in the top ten. The sequenced sample was peripheral blood. These receptors were obtained from a woman aged 25 to 39 with COVID-19, enrolled during active disease. The CDR3 runs from the conserved cysteine through the conserved F or W. A D gene is named only where the DNA matches it firmly. Where a row states a size, it is once, few, many or the class of an expanded clone; other rows omit it.

clone_size j_call v_call d_call cdr3_nt cdr3_aa
once TRBJ1-1 TRBV6-5 - TGTGCCAGCAGTTTATCTCCTCGGACTGAAGCTTTCTTT CASSLSPRTEAFF
- TRBJ1-1 TRBV25-1 - TGTGCCAGCAGTGTGAAAGGTCAGGCAGACGTGTACACTGAAGCTTTCTTT CASSVKGQADVYTEAFF
once TRBJ1-6 TRBV7-6 - TGTGCCAGCAGCTTAGCGCCCCAGGTCAATTCACCCCTCCACTTT CASSLAPQVNSPLHF
- TRBJ2-2 TRBV7-8 TRBD1 TGTGCCAGCAGTAACAGGGGGGAAGGTAGCGGGGAGCTGTTTTTT CASSNRGEGSGELFF
- TRBJ2-1 TRBV15 TRBD2 TGTGCCACCCGGACTAGCCCGTCGAGTGAGCAGTTCTTC CATRTSPSSEQFF
- TRBJ1-5 TRBV28 - TGTGCCAGCAGTTTAACCAGGGTCGGGCAGCCCCAGCATTTT CASSLTRVGQPQHF
- TRBJ2-7 TRBV30 TRBD1 TGTGCCTGGAGCCCCGGGACAGGAGTCTACGAGCAGTACTTC CAWSPGTGVYEQYF
- TRBJ2-3 TRBV3-1/TRBV3-2 - TGTGCCAGCACCTCCATCGGGGATACGCAGTATTTT CASTSIGDTQYF
once TRBJ2-7 TRBV18 TRBD2 TGTGCCAGCTCTACAGCGGGAGGGCCCTACGAGCAGTACTTC CASSTAGGPYEQYF
once TRBJ1-1 TRBV28 - TGTGCCAGCAGTTTAGAGGGTATGGGGACTGAAGCTTTCTTT CASSLEGMGTEAFF
- TRBJ1-2 TRBV30 TRBD1 TGTGCCTGGACAAAACAGGACAGGGGGCAAACCTATGGCTACACCTTC CAWTKQDRGQTYGYTF
- TRBJ2-5 TRBV27 TRBD1 TGTGCCAGCAGCCTGGGACAGTTTGAGACCCAGTACTTC CASSLGQFETQYF
- TRBJ2-5 TRBV5-8 - TGTGCCAGCAGCTCCAGGGTTTACCAAGAGACCCAGTACTTC CASSSRVYQETQYF
- TRBJ1-1 TRBV19 TRBD1 TGTGCCAGTAGTGCCAAGGACAGGGGCGACACTGAAGCTTTCTTT CASSAKDRGDTEAFF
- TRBJ1-2 TRBV30 - TGTGCCTGGGCTTTACTCTCAGGGATGTCCTTC CAWALLSGMSF
- TRBJ2-3 TRBV7-9 TRBD2 TGTGCCAGCAGCTTGAGCCTAGCGGGAGGGCAGGTCCCGCAGTATTTT CASSLSLAGGQVPQYF
- TRBJ1-6 TRBV30 TRBD1 TGTGCCTGGAGTCGACCGGACAGGAATAATTCACCCCTCCACTTT CAWSRPDRNNSPLHF
- TRBJ1-3 TRBV5-4 TRBD1 TGTGCCAGCAGCGGGGACAGGCGCCTCTCTGGAAACACCATATATTTT CASSGDRRLSGNTIYF
few TRBJ2-1 TRBV4-2 - TGTGCCAGCAGCCGAACTAGCAGCAATGAGCAGTTCTTC CASSRTSSNEQFF
- TRBJ2-1 TRBV19 - TGTGCCAGTAGTCCCCGTATGACTACCCACAATGAGCAGTTCTTC CASSPRMTTHNEQFF
- TRBJ2-7 TRBV29-1 TRBD2 TGCAGCGTTGAACTAGCGGGATCCTACGAGCAGTACTTC CSVELAGSYEQYF
- TRBJ2-7 TRBV27 TRBD2 TGTGCCAGCAGTTTATCGAGCGGACTAGCGAACGAGCAGTACTTC CASSLSSGLANEQYF
- TRBJ1-5 TRBV24-1 - TGTGCCACCAGTGATTTCTCCAGCAATCAGCCCCAGCATTTT CATSDFSSNQPQHF
- TRBJ2-7 TRBV7-9 TRBD2 TGTGCCAGCAGCCCCGGACTAGCGGGTAGCTCCTACGAGCAGTACTTC CASSPGLAGSSYEQYF
- TRBJ2-7 TRBV24-1 TRBD2 TGTGCCACCAGTTCTGCGGGAGGTTACGAGCAGTACTTC CATSSAGGYEQYF
- TRBJ2-2 TRBV6-5 TRBD2 TGTGCCAGCACCCAGGGACTAAACACCGGGGAGCTGTTTTTT CASTQGLNTGELFF
- TRBJ2-3 TRBV30 - TGTGCCTGGAGGCCGTGGACTAGCACAGATACGCAGTATTTT CAWRPWTSTDTQYF
- TRBJ2-1 TRBV14 TRBD2 TGTGCCAGCAGCCAATCCCTTGGACTAGAGGATGAGCAGTTCTTC CASSQSLGLEDEQFF
- TRBJ1-1 TRBV6-6 - TGTGCCAGCAGTTACAACCCCCCCAGGGCGGGGTCTGAAGCTTTCTTT CASSYNPPRAGSEAFF
- TRBJ1-4 TRBV14 - TGTGCCAGCAGCCAAGATTGGAACAAGGGGAGGGGTAATGAAAAACTGTTTTTT CASSQDWNKGRGNEKLFF
- TRBJ1-5 TRBV4-1 TRBD1 TGCGCCAGCAGCCAAGGACAGGGGGCGAAGCAGCCCCAGCATTTT CASSQGQGAKQPQHF
once TRBJ1-2 TRBV19 - TGTGCCAGTAGTATGGGCGGGTACTATGGCTACACCTTC CASSMGGYYGYTF
- TRBJ1-1 TRBV5-6 - TGTGCCAGCAGACAGGGAAGGAACACTGAAGCTTTCTTT CASRQGRNTEAFF
- TRBJ1-5 TRBV19 - TGTGCCAGTAGCCCCTGGCAGGGGAGCAATCAGCCCCAGCATTTT CASSPWQGSNQPQHF
once TRBJ2-2 TRBV5-1 - TGCGCCAGCAGCTTGGCTGGGGAGCTGTTTTTT CASSLAGELFF
- TRBJ1-2 TRBV12-3/TRBV12-4 - TGTGCCAGCAGTTCGGACACCTATGGCTACACCTTC CASSSDTYGYTF
- TRBJ2-6 TRBV5-6 - TGTGCCAGCAGCTTGGAAGGGACTTGGAGCTCTGGGGCCAACGTCCTGACTTTC CASSLEGTWSSGANVLTF
- TRBJ1-1 TRBV5-4 - TGTGCCAGCAGCTTGGCGGGACAGAACACTGAAGCTTTCTTT CASSLAGQNTEAFF
- TRBJ1-1 TRBV18 TRBD1 TGTGCCAGCTCCCTTGGACAGGGGTCTGAAGCTTTCTTT CASSLGQGSEAFF
- TRBJ2-2 TRBV10-3 TRBD1 TGTGCCATCAGTGACGGGACAGGGGCTAATACCGGGGAGCTGTTTTTT CAISDGTGANTGELFF
few TRBJ1-2 TRBV30 - TGTGCCTGGAGTCCCCTCGTCGGGAGGGAGGGCTACACCTTC CAWSPLVGREGYTF
- TRBJ1-1 TRBV18 TRBD1 TGTGCCAGCTCACCACAGACAGGGGTCACTGAAGCTTTCTTT CASSPQTGVTEAFF
- TRBJ1-2 TRBV19 - TGTGCCACCTTTATTAAGACAGCTCCCGGTCTCTATGGCTACACCTTC CATFIKTAPGLYGYTF
- TRBJ1-2 TRBV30 TRBD1 TGTGCCTGGAGTGGAGGACAGGGAAAAAACTATGGCTACACCTTC CAWSGGQGKNYGYTF
- TRBJ1-6 TRBV18 TRBD1 TGTGCCAGCTCACCGCGACAGGGGTTGGATTCACCCCTCCACTTT CASSPRQGLDSPLHF
- TRBJ1-1 TRBV25-1 - TGTGCCAGCACTCTAAGGAGCGGCGGTAAGGCTTTCTTT CASTLRSGGKAFF
- TRBJ1-2 TRBV3-1/TRBV3-2 - TGTGCCAGCAGCCAGCGGGAAGGCTACACCTTC CASSQREGYTF
- TRBJ1-3 TRBV7-8 - TGTGCCAGCAGTTTTTCCGAGATCTCTGGAAACACCATATATTTT CASSFSEISGNTIYF
once TRBJ2-7 TRBV7-9 TRBD2 TGTGCCAGCAGTTACGGACTAGCGGGTTCCTCCTACGAGCAGTACTTC CASSYGLAGSSYEQYF
once TRBJ2-1 TRBV12-3/TRBV12-4 - TGTGCCAGCAGGTATACAGGGACCGATGAGCAGTTCTTC CASRYTGTDEQFF
- TRBJ1-5 TRBV5-1 - TGCGCCAGCAGCTTCGAGGGCTCGAGGAATCAGCCCCAGCATTTT CASSFEGSRNQPQHF
- TRBJ1-2 TRBV5-1 - TGCGCCAGCAAGGATCTCCCAGGCCCCTATGGCTACACCTTC CASKDLPGPYGYTF
- TRBJ1-2 TRBV28 TRBD1 TGTGCCAGCAGTATTGGGCCAGGGGGCCGTGGCTACACCTTC CASSIGPGGRGYTF
- TRBJ1-5 TRBV5-5 - TGTGCCAGCAGCGGAGGGTTCAGCAATCAGCCCCAGCATTTT CASSGGFSNQPQHF
once TRBJ1-3 TRBV11-2 TRBD1 TGTGCCAGCAGCTTAGGACCTGCGGGACAGGGTGACACCATATATTTT CASSLGPAGQGDTIYF
- TRBJ2-7 TRBV7-8 - TGTGCCAGCAGCTTACGGATTGGGGGAGGCCCTTTGGACTCCTACGAGCAGTACTTC CASSLRIGGGPLDSYEQYF
- TRBJ2-3 TRBV9 - TGTGCCAGCAGCGTAGGGGGGGCAGATACGCAGTATTTT CASSVGGADTQYF
- TRBJ2-1 TRBV6-2/TRBV6-3 TRBD2 TGTGCCAGCAGTTATCAACCTTCCGGGACTAGCGGGAGTCATGAGCAGTTCTTC CASSYQPSGTSGSHEQFF
- TRBJ1-4 TRBV3-1/TRBV3-2 - TGTGCCAGCAGGAAGACAGCAACTAATGAAAAACTGTTTTTT CASRKTATNEKLFF